This TCR beta chain was identified during a study of T cells expressing NK-cell markers. Study background: Serological testing identified seven of the eight sequenced donors as HCMV-seropositive and one as seronegative. General study points: NKG2C+ dominant clonotype frequencies in six or seven donors were roughly 1.0-7.0% of CD8+ T cells.

Comment on this clonotype: Its specificity is not known.

One entry per CDR3 protein, without DNA, is what TCRdb gives after re-calling the 5' RACE reads. This sample's clone table lists hundreds of thousands of distinct CDR3 sequences. Material for sequencing was blood T cells: a sorted CD56 or NKG2C T cell subset, CD4+ or CD8+ T cells, or bulk PBMC T cells (not recorded which). This clonotype was obtained from a woman aged 18 to 75 in good health.

The chain's CDR3 is CASTPGGIYNEQFF. The V call is TRBV6-2 or TRBV6-3, the J call TRBJ2-1; TCRdb names TRBD1, which stays unverified in the absence of DNA. CDR3 length: 14 amino acids. Germline values: CDR1 MNHEY, CDR2 SVGEGT.